This is a list of T cell receptor beta chains from one sample in a study of human T cells and chemical hapten exposure. In TCRdb, the RACE reads were re-called with MiXCR into one record per CDR3 protein. Among 140,000 or so distinct CDR3 sequences, approximately 12% were seen once, and the ten largest hold around 1.4%. The sample consisted of whole blood, taken in connection with sensitization to the hapten diphenylcyclopropenone (DPC). These receptors all stem from a woman between 50 and 59 years old with alopecia areata. Some clones in this sample may be carry-over from other donors' samples. Each CDR3 is given with its conserved first and last residue. Each record gives: V gene, J gene, D gene, clone size, CDR3 protein, CDR3 DNA. D genes are given only for firm matches. Clone size is shown for a subset of rows, as once, few, many or a class of expanded clone.

TRBV6-6,TRBJ1-4,NA,many,CASRVGARTEKLFF,TGTGCCAGCAGAGTAGGGGCCAGGACTGAAAAACTGTTTTTT
TRBV7-9,TRBJ2-1,NA,many,CASSFQVPNQFF,TGTGCCAGCAGCTTCCAGGTACCTAATCAGTTCTTC
TRBV20-1,TRBJ1-5,NA,NA,CSARDEQGGNQPQHF,TGCAGTGCTAGAGACGAACAGGGTGGCAATCAGCCCCAGCATTTT
TRBV12-3/TRBV12-4,TRBJ2-1,TRBD2,few,CASKRENNEQFF,TGTGCCAGCAAGCGGGAAAACAATGAGCAGTTCTTC
TRBV12-3/TRBV12-4,TRBJ2-2,NA,many,CASSPGVGELFF,TGTGCCAGCAGTCCAGGGGTCGGGGAGCTGTTTTTT
TRBV20-1,TRBJ2-7,TRBD2,few,CSARGTSGYEYF,TGCAGTGCTAGAGGGACTAGCGGGTATGAGTACTTC
TRBV10-1,TRBJ2-5,TRBD2,few,CASSARGSGLAGQETQYF,TGCGCCAGCAGCGCCAGGGGGTCGGGACTAGCGGGCCAAGAGACCCAGTACTTC
TRBV27,TRBJ2-1,TRBD2,many,CASSLGLAGYNEQFF,TGTGCCAGCAGTTTAGGGCTAGCGGGGTACAATGAGCAGTTCTTC
TRBV5-1,TRBJ2-7,TRBD2,many,CASSDVLAGVYEQYF,TGCGCCAGCAGCGACGTCCTAGCGGGAGTCTACGAGCAGTACTTC
TRBV14,TRBJ2-3,TRBD2,NA,CASSQDLAGVSDTQYF,TGTGCCAGCAGCCAAGATTTGGCGGGAGTGTCGGATACGCAGTATTTT
TRBV24-1,TRBJ2-2,NA,few,CATSEGPGANTGELFF,TGTGCCACCAGTGAAGGTCCGGGGGCGAACACCGGGGAGCTGTTTTTT
TRBV6-2/TRBV6-3,TRBJ2-3,NA,NA,CASVTWSSTDTQYF,TGTGCCAGCGTCACCTGGAGTAGCACAGATACGCAGTATTTT
TRBV12-3/TRBV12-4,TRBJ2-2,TRBD2,many,CASSYTSVIGELFF,TGTGCCAGCAGTTACACTAGCGTGATCGGGGAGCTGTTTTTT
TRBV20-1,TRBJ2-7,TRBD1,NA,CSAATGTREQYF,TGCAGTGCTGCGACAGGGACAAGGGAGCAGTACTTC
TRBV18,TRBJ2-5,TRBD1,few,CASSPQQGRAKTQYF,TGTGCCAGCTCACCACAACAGGGGAGAGCGAAGACCCAGTACTTC
TRBV25-1,TRBJ2-7,NA,many,CASGIGHYEQYF,TGTGCCAGCGGGATAGGCCACTACGAGCAGTACTTC
TRBV11-2,TRBJ2-3,TRBD2,few,CASSLGTSGPRDTQYF,TGTGCCAGCAGCCTCGGGACTAGCGGGCCTCGAGATACGCAGTATTTT
TRBV28,TRBJ1-4,NA,few,CASRPGATNEKLFF,TGTGCCAGCAGACCGGGGGCAACTAATGAAAAACTGTTTTTT
TRBV5-5,TRBJ2-1,NA,many,CASSWGAGTDNEQFF,TGTGCCAGCAGCTGGGGCGCCGGGACGGATAATGAGCAGTTCTTC
TRBV18,TRBJ2-5,NA,few,CVSSPPRKGGEETQYF,TGTGTCAGCTCACCACCGAGGAAAGGGGGAGAAGAGACCCAGTACTTC
TRBV29-1,TRBJ2-1,NA,many,CSVAPAHEQFF,TGCAGCGTTGCCCCAGCCCATGAGCAGTTCTTC
TRBV13,TRBJ1-6,NA,few,CASSWALGQSNSPLHF,TGTGCCAGCAGCTGGGCGTTAGGGCAGTCGAATTCACCCCTCCACTTT
TRBV7-6,TRBJ2-5,NA,many,CASSSASIRETQYF,TGTGCCAGCAGCTCCGCGTCCATCCGAGAGACCCAGTACTTC
TRBV24-1,TRBJ2-4,TRBD1,many,CATSEPFDRGIQYF,TGTGCCACCAGTGAGCCCTTCGACAGGGGCATTCAGTACTTC
TRBV7-8,TRBJ2-1,NA,many,CASSLRPQPYEQFF,TGTGCCAGCAGCTTACGGCCCCAACCCTATGAGCAGTTCTTC
TRBV14,TRBJ2-3,NA,many,CASSQDLITDTDTQYF,TGTGCCAGCAGCCAAGATCTTATAACGGACACAGATACGCAGTATTTT
TRBV2,TRBJ2-5,NA,few,CASRWTLQETQYF,TGTGCCAGCAGATGGACACTTCAAGAGACCCAGTACTTC
TRBV7-2,TRBJ1-1,NA,few,CASSRDTEAFF,TGTGCCAGCAGCCGGGACACTGAAGCTTTCTTT
TRBV5-4,TRBJ2-7,NA,few,CASSSGPEQYF,TGTGCCAGCAGCTCGGGCCCCGAGCAGTACTTC
TRBV6-5,TRBJ1-1,NA,few,CASSQENTEAFF,TGTGCCAGCAGTCAGGAAAACACTGAAGCTTTCTTT
TRBV28,TRBJ1-4,NA,NA,CASSYPGPTYEKLFF,TGTGCCAGCAGCTACCCGGGACCTACTTACGAAAAACTGTTTTTT
TRBV11-2,TRBJ2-7,TRBD2,NA,CASSPRLAGEGYEQYF,TGTGCCAGCAGCCCCCGACTAGCGGGAGAGGGCTACGAGCAGTACTTC
TRBV6-1,TRBJ1-1,NA,NA,CASSVWGYEAFF,TGTGCCAGCAGTGTATGGGGATATGAAGCTTTCTTT
TRBV11-2,TRBJ2-7,NA,many,CASSHPNEQYF,TGTGCCAGCAGCCACCCAAACGAGCAGTACTTC
TRBV5-1,TRBJ2-3,TRBD2,NA,CASSFPGLAVGDTQYF,TGCGCCAGCAGCTTCCCGGGACTAGCGGTGGGAGATACGCAGTATTTT
TRBV7-2,TRBJ2-3,NA,many,CASSLEGFGDTQYF,TGTGCCAGCAGCTTAGAAGGATTCGGAGATACGCAGTATTTT
TRBV7-9,TRBJ1-5,NA,few,CASSLNSNQPQHF,TGTGCCAGCAGCTTAAACAGCAATCAGCCCCAGCATTTT
TRBV20-1,TRBJ2-5,NA,few,CSARLGETQYF,TGCAGTGCCAGACTAGGGGAGACCCAGTACTTC
TRBV2,TRBJ2-5,TRBD2,NA,CASIETSGRVETQYF,TGTGCCAGCATTGAAACCAGCGGGAGAGTCGAGACCCAGTACTTC
TRBV5-1,TRBJ2-1,TRBD2,many,CASSFLAVKDEQFF,TGCGCCAGCAGCTTTCTAGCGGTCAAGGATGAGCAGTTCTTC
TRBV27,TRBJ1-1,NA,many,CAPLDWNTEAFF,TGTGCCCCCCTGGATTGGAACACTGAAGCTTTCTTT
TRBV3-1,TRBJ1-1,NA,NA,CASSQGPGTTEAFF,TGTGCCAGCAGCCAAGGCCCCGGGACAACTGAAGCTTTCTTT
TRBV7-8,TRBJ2-5,NA,NA,CASSLAFAGETQYF,TGTGCCAGCAGCTTAGCGTTCGCCGGGGAGACCCAGTACTTC